These 21 T cell receptor beta chains originate from one sample sequenced in a study of CD8+ T cells in alopecia areata. Extraction of RNA preceded its reverse transcription into cDNA, which served as the sequencing template. Sequencing was performed with immunoSEQ multiplex PCR; in TCRdb, only in-frame clones are kept and a portion is missing. The sample includes over 120,000 clones, roughly 64% of them seen just once. The sample consisted of CD4+ T cells sorted from blood, taken at week 0. These receptors came from a human donor with alopecia areata.

The DNA for the CDR3 is TGTGCCAGCAGGCTAGGAGACTATGGCTACACCTTC. It translates to CASRLGDYGYTF. The chain has TRBV6-5 and TRBJ1-2; D gene uncertain. CDR3 length: 12 amino acids. Trimming took 6 bases from V and 3 from J, leaving 8 bases between them. Per germline, CDR1 MNHEY and CDR2 SVGAGI.

There are a few counts of this clone. This chain connects TRBV10-3 to TRBJ2-1; the match to TRBD2 covers 8 bases. CDR1 and CDR2 (germline): ENHRY, SYGVKD. The CDR3 has 13 amino acids. The ends lost 11 bases at V and 9 bases at J; junction bases unmatched: 12. The CDR3 region is CAVGRGGLVEQFF. CDR3 DNA: TGTGCCGTGGGCCGGGGGGGCCTCGTTGAGCAGTTCTTC.

The chain employs TRBV4-1 and TRBJ2-5; 9 nucleotides agree with TRBD2. Germline lookup yields CDR1 MGHRA and CDR2 YSYEKL. The CDR3 is 17 amino acids. J lost 0 bases, V lost 1 base, and 6 bases had no gene match. In DNA, the CDR3 is TGCGCCAGCAGCCAAGGTAGCGGGGGCCTACACCAAGAGACCCAGTACTTC. Translating it yields CASSQGSGGLHQETQYF.

This chain uses TRBV7-9 with TRBJ2-5; 7 positions agree with TRBD2. Germline V gene lookup returns CDR1 SEHNR and CDR2 FQNEAQ (reference sequence). This CDR3 spans 15 amino acids. V was pared by 5 bases and J by 5 bases, with 11 bases of the junction left unmatched. This chain's CDR3 is CASSHPRAGWETQYF. The DNA for the CDR3 is TGTGCCAGCAGCCACCCCAGAGCGGGGTGGGAGACCCAGTACTTC.

There are a few counts of this clone. V is TRBV29-1 and J is TRBJ1-5; D is unclear. The germline V and J ends were trimmed by 6 bases and 0 bases, with 6 bases remaining between them. Germline CDR1 reads SQVTM; CDR2 reads ANQGSEA. This CDR3 comprises 12 residues. The CDR3 here is CSVKNSNQPQHF. CDR3 coding DNA: TGCAGCGTCAAGAATAGCAATCAGCCCCAGCATTTT. The complete variable domain, with remaining parts taken from reference TRBV29-1 and TRBJ1-5, reads SAVISQKPSRDICQRGTSLTIQCQVDSQVTMMFWYRQQPGQSLTLIATANQGSEATYESGFVIDKFPISRPNLTFSTLTVSNMSPEDSSIYLCSVKNSNQPQHFGDGTRLSIL.

This rearrangement joins TRBV4-1 to TRBJ1-1; D gene unclear. There are 15 residues in the CDR3. The germline V gene has CDR1 MGHRA and CDR2 YSYEKL. The V end lost 2 bases, the J end lost 2 bases, and 12 bases lay between the germline ends. The CDR3 coding sequence is TGCGCCAGCAGCCAATCGGGCAACACTAACACTGAAGCTTTCTTT. As protein: CASSQSGNTNTEAFF.

In its sample, this clone was seen a few times. V and J are TRBV5-1 and TRBJ2-5, with TRBD2 identical over 9 bases. J gave up 3 bases and V 4 bases, and 10 bases lay outside the gene matches. Germline V gene data show CDR1 as SGHRS and CDR2 as YFSETQ. This CDR3 spans 16 amino acids. For the CDR3, the DNA is TGCGCCAGCAGCAGAAGCCTAGCGGGGTATGAAGAGACCCAGTACTTC. Translation gives CASSRSLAGYEETQYF.

This clone was seen a few times. V gene TRBV4-1 combines with J gene TRBJ2-3, with a weak D call TRBD2 (5 bases). The CDR3 extends over 15 amino acids. Looked up from germline, CDR1 is MGHRA and CDR2 is YSYEKL. Trimming left V 4 bases short and J 2 bases short, with 13 bases between. As DNA, the CDR3 is TGCGCCAGCAGCCCCCCCACGGGGTACACAGATACGCAGTATTTT. Translated: CASSPPTGYTDTQYF.

The rearrangement uses TRBV25-1 and TRBJ2-1, with unresolved D. Trimming left V 8 bases short and J 7 bases short, with 6 bases between. Germline V lookup: CDR1 MGHDK, CDR2 SYGVNS. The length of the CDR3 is 10 residues. The CDR3, as DNA: TGTGCCAGCTTTCGGAATGAGCAGTTCTTC. Translation: CASFRNEQFF.

The rearrangement links TRBV29-1 to TRBJ2-3; maybe TRBD1 (5 bases). The CDR3 covers 12 residues. Germline CDR1 and CDR2: SQVTM and ANQGSEA. Trimming removed 6 bases from V and 4 bases from J, with 11 bases in between. This CDR3 is CSVAPGPDTQYF. The CDR3 DNA is TGCAGCGTGGCCCCAGGGCCAGATACGCAGTATTTT.

The chain has TRBV2 and TRBJ2-7; TRBD2 might be the D (5 bases). In germline, CDR1 is SNHLY, CDR2 FYNNEI. The CDR3 is 13 residues long. Trimming took off 8 bases at V and 7 bases at J, with 18 bases between the two ends. The CDR3 loop reads CASSNSRTGEQYF. The CDR3 nucleotides are TGTGCCAGCTCAAACAGCCGTACGGGAGAGCAGTACTTC. Full variable domain (remainder filled in from reference TRBV2 and TRBJ2-7): EPEVTQTPSHQVTQMGQEVILRCVPISNHLYFYWYRQILGQKVEFLVSFYNNEISEKSEIFDDQFSVERPDGSNFTLKIRSTKLEDSAMYFCASSNSRTGEQYFGPGTRLTVT.

This clone was found a few times. The V call is TRBV4-3, the J call TRBJ2-1, with D uncertain. CDR3 length equals 13 residues. V was pared by 4 bases and J by 8 bases, with 12 bases between. Germline CDR1 LGHNA, CDR2 YSLEER. The CDR3 DNA sequence: TGCGCCAGCAGCCCCCGTCCGAGCGATGAGCAGTTCTTC. This sequence encodes CASSPRPSDEQFF.

The V call is TRBV7-6, the J call TRBJ2-7; D gene ambiguous. This CDR3 region has 15 residues. The germline V gene has CDR1 SGHVS and CDR2 FNYEAQ. Deletions cut 4 bases from V and 2 bases from J, with 15 bases between. CDR3 region: CASSSSVPGPYEQYF. The CDR3 nucleotides read TGTGCCAGCAGCTCATCAGTTCCAGGCCCCTACGAGCAGTACTTC.

The J gene is TRBJ2-5, the V gene TRBV7-2, with TRBD2 identical over 8 bases. Germline V gene data show CDR1 as SGHTA and CDR2 as FQGNSA. The V segment lost 4 bases and the J segment 2 bases; nucleotides outside the gene matches: 6. The CDR3 runs to 15 residues. The CDR3 spells CASSSWTSPQETQYF. The CDR3 DNA follows: TGTGCCAGCAGCTCGTGGACTAGCCCTCAAGAGACCCAGTACTTC.

This chain connects TRBV29-1 to TRBJ2-1, with D maybe TRBD1 (5 bases). The ends were cut back, 4 bases at V and 3 bases at J, with 13 bases in the middle. The CDR3 extends over 14 amino acids. CDR1 is SQVTM and CDR2 is ANQGSEA in the germline V gene. The CDR3 bases are TGCAGCGTTGGAAGGGGTCAGGGCTACAATGAGCAGTTCTTC. This gives the protein CSVGRGQGYNEQFF.

The chain carries TRBV2 and TRBJ1-6; D call uncertain. Germline V gives CDR1 SNHLY, CDR2 FYNNEI. V was pared by 6 bases and J by 8 bases, with 11 bases between. The CDR3 runs 13 residues. The CDR3 sequence is CASRGGNDSPLHF. The CDR3 region has the DNA TGTGCCAGCAGGGGAGGGAACGATTCACCCCTCCACTTT.

To note about this clone: A read error is likely here: a far larger clone is one base away. The V call is TRBV7-6, the J call TRBJ2-7, with TRBD1 identical over 12 bases. Germline loops: CDR1 SGHVS, CDR2 FNYEAQ. Trimming took 5 bases from V and 6 from J; bases not matched to a gene: 14. The CDR3 contains 17 residues. CDR3 DNA sequence: TGTGCCAGCAGCCCGGGGAAGGGACAGGGGGCTCCGGGCGAGCAGTACTTC. It encodes CASSPGKGQGAPGEQYF.

This clone was seen more than once but under ten times. The chain is built from TRBV7-9 and TRBJ2-7; no firm D call. The CDR3 sequence is 16 residues long. The V and J ends lost 2 bases and 1 base respectively, with 15 bases between them. CDR1 and CDR2 (germline): SEHNR, FQNEAQ (reference sequence). This CDR3 reads CASSLLGGPQSYEQYF. The CDR3 nucleotides read TGTGCCAGCAGCTTATTGGGTGGACCCCAGTCCTACGAGCAGTACTTC.

This clone turned up a few times. This rearrangement joins TRBV7-9 to TRBJ2-4, with unresolved D. V was trimmed by 3 bases and J by 0 bases, leaving 9 bases between them. Germline lookup yields CDR1 SEHNR and CDR2 FQNEAQ (reference sequence). This CDR3 has 15 amino acids. The CDR3 nucleotides are TGTGCCAGCAGCTTCGGTTCGATAGCCAAAAACATTCAGTACTTC. Its protein product is CASSFGSIAKNIQYF. Supplemented by reference TRBV7-9 and TRBJ2-4, the full variable domain reads DTGVSQNPRHKITKRGQNVTFRCDPISEHNRLYWYRQTLGQGPEFLTYFQNEAQLEKSRLLSDRFSAERPKGSFSTLEIQRTEQGDSAMYLCASSFGSIAKNIQYFGAGTRLSVL.

This chain links TRBV5-1 with TRBJ1-1; TRBD1 might be the D (6 bases). This CDR3 is 18 amino acids long. Germline V gene data show CDR1 as SGHRS and CDR2 as YFSETQ. Between the trimmed V and J ends, which lost 4 bases and 4 bases, there was a span of 26 bases. CDR3 region: CASSVQGRGRRVGTEAFF. The CDR3 DNA reads as TGCGCCAGCAGCGTACAGGGACGAGGGCGTAGGGTTGGCACTGAAGCTTTCTTT.

The chain links TRBV11-3 to TRBJ1-6; a possible D gene is TRBD1 (5 bases). V lost 3 bases, J lost 7 bases, and 13 bases lay in between. The CDR3 covers 15 residues. In germline, CDR1 is SGHNT, CDR2 YENEEA. CDR3 sequence reads: CASSLRDPTNSPLHF. The CDR3, as DNA: TGTGCCAGCAGCTTGAGGGACCCTACCAATTCACCCCTCCACTTT. Combining the CDR3 with reference TRBV11-3 and TRBJ1-6 gives the whole variable domain EAGVVQSPRYKIIEKKQPVAFWCNPISGHNTLYWYLQNLGQGPELLIRYENEEAVDDSQLPKDRFSAERLKGVDSTLKIQPAELGDSAVYLCASSLRDPTNSPLHFGNGTRLTVT.